This T cell receptor (beta chain) was sequenced during a study of CD8 T cells in Susac syndrome. Random hexamers served to reverse transcribe roughly 0.45 to 1 ug RNA. TCRdb processed the immunoSEQ multiplex PCR reads anew with MiXCR; each CDR3 protein has one entry. The data contain more than 110,000 distinct CDR3 sequences, about 94% of them singletons. The specimen was CD8+ T cells from PBMCs. The clonotype comes from a human donor in good health.

This CDR3 is CAWSWGYEQYF. CDR3 bases: TGTGCCTGGAGTTGGGGTTACGAGCAGTACTTC. This chain links TRBV30 with TRBJ2-7; the D is unclear. Germline V CDR1 and CDR2: GTSNPN, SVGIG (reference sequence). Between the trimmed V and J ends, which lost 2 bases and 4 bases, there was a span of 6 bases. This CDR3 spans 11 amino acids.